Below, 25 T cell receptor beta chains from the same sample are listed, as sequenced in a study of blood T cell repertoires in COVID-19. The table came from immunoSEQ multiplex PCR; TCRdb's copy has only in-frame clones and leaves some out. Of fewer than 85,000 clones listed, roughly 80% are singletons. Specimen: peripheral blood. These TCRs come from a woman aged 60-75 years with acute or convalescent COVID-19.

The rearrangement joins TRBV9 to TRBJ1-3; possible D gene TRBD1, 6 bases. Germline loops: CDR1 SGDLS, CDR2 YYNGEE. Trimming took 3 bases from V and 5 from J, leaving 12 bases between them. The length of the CDR3 is 14 residues. The CDR3 loop is CASSAPGHRNTIYF. The CDR3 DNA is TGTGCCAGCAGCGCCCCGGGACACAGAAACACCATATATTTT.

CDR3 DNA sequence: TGCGCCAGCAGCTTTAATGGCGGACAGGAGAACACTGAAGCTTTCTTT. Translating gives CASSFNGGQENTEAFF. The chain has TRBV5-1 and TRBJ1-1; 7 positions match TRBD1. Germline values: CDR1 SGHRS, CDR2 YFSETQ. The junction had 8 bases not matched to a gene; V was cut back by 2 bases and J by 1 base. The CDR3 is 16 amino acids.

The chain employs TRBV6-5 and TRBJ1-1, with D perhaps matching TRBD1 (5 bases). V was clipped by 6 bases and J by 4 bases, with 15 bases between them. The CDR3 is 14 amino acids. The V gene's germline CDR1 is MNHEY and CDR2 SVGAGI. The CDR3 reads CASRRSRASTEAFF. As DNA, the CDR3 is TGTGCCAGCAGGAGGAGCAGGGCCTCCACTGAAGCTTTCTTT.

V usage is TRBV10-1 and J usage is TRBJ1-1; a possible D gene is TRBD1 (6 bases). Per the germline V gene, CDR1 is WNHNN and CDR2 is SYGVQD (reference sequence). The CDR3 totals 15 residues. The V gene lost 4 bases and the J gene lost 5 bases, with 17 bases spanning the gap. The CDR3 nucleotides are TGCGCCAGCAGTGGGACCAGGGGTTCATCAACTGAAGCTTTCTTT. It is translated as CASSGTRGSSTEAFF.

V and J are TRBV19 and TRBJ2-7, with D maybe TRBD1 (6 bases). The germline V gene has CDR1 LNHDA and CDR2 SQIVND (reference sequence). The CDR3 has 14 residues. Trimming stripped 4 bases from V and 3 bases from J, with 13 bases between. The CDR3 DNA sequence: TGTGCCAGTAGTACTTTACCACAGGGCTACGAGCAGTACTTC. Its protein product is CASSTLPQGYEQYF.

J is TRBJ1-4 and V is TRBV3-1 (or the pseudogene TRBV3-2); tentatively, D is TRBD1 (6 bases). V was cut by 5 bases and J by 8 bases, with 15 bases left in between. This CDR3 region has 14 residues. CDR1 and CDR2 from the germline V gene are LGHDT and YNNKEL (reference sequence). CDR3: CASSRQEGTEKLFF. The CDR3 nucleotides are TGTGCCAGCAGCAGACAAGAGGGGACAGAAAAACTGTTTTTT.

This clone was recorded only once. The chain links TRBV9 to TRBJ1-2, with no clear D. V lost 0 bases, J lost 1 base, and 13 bases lay in between. CDR3 length equals 16 residues. Germline V gives CDR1 SGDLS, CDR2 YYNGEE. CDR3 residues: CASSVGPFTDNYGYTF. The CDR3 bases are TGTGCCAGCAGCGTAGGCCCTTTTACAGATAACTATGGCTACACCTTC.

The V and J genes are TRBV9 and TRBJ1-4, with 8 bases fitting TRBD1. The CDR3 covers 20 residues. Germline V lookup: CDR1 SGDLS, CDR2 YYNGEE. The V and J ends lost 1 base and 7 bases, in that order; junction bases with no gene match: 21. DNA for the CDR3: TGTGCCAGCAGCGTAAGACTCCGGAGGGGACAGGACTGGAAGTGTGAAAAACTGTTTTTT. Protein sequence: CASSVRLRRGQDWKCEKLFF.

The V gene is TRBV2, the J gene TRBJ2-2; the D gene is possibly TRBD2 (6 bases). V lost 6 bases and J lost 1, with 9 bases in between. Germline loops: CDR1 SNHLY, CDR2 FYNNEI. The CDR3 consists of 14 residues. CDR3 sequence: CASRGLMNTGELFF. As DNA, the CDR3 is TGTGCCAGCAGGGGACTTATGAACACCGGGGAGCTGTTTTTT.

The chain joins TRBV30 to TRBJ1-6, with TRBD1 matching over 9 bases. Germline V gene data show CDR1 as GTSNPN and CDR2 as SVGIG (reference sequence). The CDR3 has 14 residues. V was pared by 4 bases and J by 8 bases, with 6 bases of the junction left unmatched. CDR3 in amino acids: CAWTIGTGYSPLHF. The DNA for the CDR3 is TGTGCCTGGACCATAGGGACAGGGTATTCACCCCTCCACTTT. The complete variable domain, with remaining parts taken from reference TRBV30 and TRBJ1-6, reads SQTIHQWPATLVQPVGSPLSLECTVEGTSNPNLYWYRQAAGRGLQLLFYSVGIGQISSEVPQNLSASRPQDRQFILSSKKLLLSDSGFYLCAWTIGTGYSPLHFGNGTRLTVT.

The chain uses TRBV3-1 (or the pseudogene TRBV3-2) and TRBJ2-3; 7 nucleotides agree with TRBD2. V lost 1 base and J lost 5; bases outside the gene matches: 9. Per the germline V gene, CDR1 is LGHDT and CDR2 is YNNKEL (reference sequence). This CDR3 contains 16 residues. The CDR3 region is CASSQGGAGSQDTQYF. In nucleotides, the CDR3 is TGTGCCAGCAGCCAAGGGGGAGCGGGGTCACAAGATACGCAGTATTTT.

V is TRBV11-3 and J is TRBJ2-5, with D perhaps TRBD2 (6 bases). The germline CDR1 and CDR2 sequences are SGHNT and YENEEA. Trimming left V 6 bases short and J 4 bases short, with 15 bases between. CDR3 length equals 14 residues. CDR3 region: CASSTGTAGETQYF. CDR3 DNA sequence: TGTGCCAGCAGTACCGGGACTGCCGGAGAGACCCAGTACTTC.

DNA for the CDR3: TGTGCCATCAGTGAGGGTCAGGGTGGTAACACTGAAGCTTTCTTT. Translated: CAISEGQGGNTEAFF. V usage is TRBV10-3 and J usage is TRBJ1-1; the D gene is possibly TRBD1 (5 bases). The V end lost 2 bases, the J end lost 2 bases, and 12 bases lay between the germline ends. This CDR3 contains 15 residues. The germline V gene has CDR1 ENHRY and CDR2 SYGVKD.

The chain uses TRBV29-1 and TRBJ1-1; weak D call: TRBD1 (6 bases). With 1 base removed from V and 0 bases from J, the gap between germline ends came to 6 bases. The CDR3 consists of 13 residues. Germline CDR1 SQVTM, CDR2 ANQGSEA. The CDR3 DNA is TGCAGCGTTGAAGGGACAGTGAACACTGAAGCTTTCTTT. It translates to CSVEGTVNTEAFF.

The chain is built from TRBV11-2 and TRBJ2-7; 7 bases map to TRBD1. V lost 3 bases and J lost 4; bases outside the gene matches: 9. Germline CDR1 SGHAT, CDR2 FQNNGV. The CDR3 is 15 amino acids. The chain's CDR3 is CASSFDRDSKYEQYF. DNA for the CDR3: TGTGCCAGCAGCTTCGACCGGGACAGCAAGTACGAGCAGTACTTC.

The chain links TRBV11-2 to TRBJ1-2; a possible D gene is TRBD1 (6 bases). The V gene lost 5 bases and the J gene lost 5 bases, with 18 bases spanning the gap. Per germline, CDR1 SGHAT and CDR2 FQNNGV. The CDR3 has 15 residues. CDR3 loop: CASSLQGGGYYGYTF. In nucleotides, the CDR3 is TGTGCCAGCAGCCTGCAGGGAGGGGGATATTATGGCTACACCTTC.

This clone was seen a few times. The gene calls are TRBV10-2 and TRBJ1-1; D ambiguous. V dropped 0 bases and J dropped 6 bases, with 8 bases sitting between them. This CDR3 spans 13 amino acids. Germline CDR1 is WSHSY and CDR2 is SAAADI. This chain's CDR3 is CASSESMRPEAFF. The CDR3 region has the DNA TGCGCCAGCAGTGAGTCGATGAGGCCTGAAGCTTTCTTT.

The gene calls are TRBV7-9 and TRBJ2-2; 8 bases align to TRBD1. The ends lost 3 bases at V and 2 bases at J; junction bases unmatched: 11. The CDR3 covers 18 residues. Germline assignment: CDR1 SEHNR and CDR2 FQNEAQ (reference sequence). CDR3 coding DNA: TGTGCCAGCAGCTTCACCTATTTAACAGGGGGTAACACCGGGGAGCTGTTTTTT. It translates to CASSFTYLTGGNTGELFF. The whole variable domain, filled in from reference TRBV7-9 and TRBJ2-2, reads DTGVSQNPRHKITKRGQNVTFRCDPISEHNRLYWYRQTLGQGPEFLTYFQNEAQLEKSRLLSDRFSAERPKGSFSTLEIQRTEQGDSAMYLCASSFTYLTGGNTGELFFGEGSRLTVL.

The CDR3 loop is CASRTYSYEQYF. CDR3 in DNA: TGTGCCAGCAGAACCTACTCCTACGAGCAGTACTTC. The chain employs TRBV6-5 and TRBJ2-7; unclear D gene. CDR1 MNHEY and CDR2 SVGAGI come from the germline V gene. Between the trimmed V and J ends, which lost 6 bases and 0 bases, there was a span of 6 bases. This CDR3 is 12 amino acids long.

This clone was counted a single time. V usage is TRBV5-1 and J usage is TRBJ2-2; TRBD2 is a possible D gene (6 bases). The CDR3 runs to 17 residues. CDR1 and CDR2 from the germline V gene are SGHRS and YFSETQ. Between the trimmed V and J ends, which lost 3 bases and 3 bases, there was a span of 18 bases. The DNA for the CDR3 is TGCGCCAGCAGCTGGAGGGTTCAGGGAGGAGACACCGGGGAGCTGTTTTTT. It codes for CASSWRVQGGDTGELFF.

CDR3 sequence reads: CASTDRGQGQPQHF. Written as DNA, the CDR3 is TGTGCCAGCACCGACAGGGGGCAGGGTCAGCCCCAGCATTTT. This chain links TRBV7-8 with TRBJ1-5; 10 positions agree with TRBD1. This CDR3 is 14 amino acids long. Trimming at V came to 7 bases and at J to 6 bases, leaving 6 bases not matched to a gene. The V gene's germline CDR1 is SGHVS and CDR2 FQNEAQ.

This chain joins TRBV6-5 and TRBJ1-2; TRBD1 matches 7 bases. The CDR3 has 13 amino acids. V shed 0 bases and J 8 bases; nucleotides not matched to a gene: 3. Germline V lookup: CDR1 MNHEY, CDR2 SVGAGI. CDR3 residues: CASSYSTGQGYTF. DNA of the CDR3: TGTGCCAGCAGTTACTCGACAGGGCAAGGCTACACCTTC.

This clone has a single count. The chain has TRBV7-9 and TRBJ2-1; no definite D call. V was pared by 1 base and J by 7 bases, with 8 bases between. CDR1 is SEHNR and CDR2 is FQNEAQ in the germline V gene (reference sequence). This CDR3 comprises 13 residues. DNA of the CDR3: TGTGCCAGCAGCTTAGGGCTGCGGAATGAGCAGTTCTTC. Its protein is CASSLGLRNEQFF.

This sequence joins TRBV5-1 and TRBJ2-7; 8 bases line up with TRBD1. V dropped 2 bases and J dropped 3; count of bases not matched to a gene: 10. Germline V CDR1 and CDR2: SGHRS, YFSETQ. There are 16 residues in the CDR3. The CDR3 coding sequence is TGCGCCAGCAGCTTACTAGGACAGGGAACAAACTACGAGCAGTACTTC. Its protein is CASSLLGQGTNYEQYF. The full variable domain, its missing parts supplied by reference TRBV5-1 and TRBJ2-7, is KAGVTQTPRYLIKTRGQQVTLSCSPISGHRSVSWYQQTPGQGLQFLFEYFSETQRNKGNFPGRFSGRQFSNSRSEMNVSTLELGDSALYLCASSLLGQGTNYEQYFGPGTRLTVT.

Remarks on this clone: Other DNA sequences in the same sample also yield this CDR3. The J gene is TRBJ2-5, the V gene TRBV14, with D possibly matching TRBD1 (6 bases). The germline V gene has CDR1 SGHDN and CDR2 FVKESK. There are 15 residues in the CDR3. Trimming removed 2 bases at V and 2 bases at J, with 12 bases between. Here the CDR3 reads CASSQLTGFQETQYF. CDR3 DNA sequence: TGTGCCAGCAGCCAACTCACAGGGTTTCAAGAGACCCAGTACTTC.